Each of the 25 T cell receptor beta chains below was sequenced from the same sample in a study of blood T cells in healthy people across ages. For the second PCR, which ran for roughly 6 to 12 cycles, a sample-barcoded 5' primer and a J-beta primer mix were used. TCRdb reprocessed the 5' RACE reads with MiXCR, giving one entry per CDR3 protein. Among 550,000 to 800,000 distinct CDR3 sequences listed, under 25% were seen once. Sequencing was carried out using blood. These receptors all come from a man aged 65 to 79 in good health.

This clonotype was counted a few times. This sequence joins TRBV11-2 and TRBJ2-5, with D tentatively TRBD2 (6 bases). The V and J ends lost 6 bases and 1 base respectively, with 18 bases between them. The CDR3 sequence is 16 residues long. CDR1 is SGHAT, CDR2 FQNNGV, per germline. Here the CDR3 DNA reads TGTGCCAGCAGACCAACCGGGACTCAAATCCAAGAGACCCAGTACTTC. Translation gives CASRPTGTQIQETQYF.

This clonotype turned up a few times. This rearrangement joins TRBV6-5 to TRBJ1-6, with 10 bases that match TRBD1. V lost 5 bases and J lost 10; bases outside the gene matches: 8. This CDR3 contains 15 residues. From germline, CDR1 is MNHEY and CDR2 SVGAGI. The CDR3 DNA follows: TGTGCCAGCAGTCGGGACAGGGGATTAGAATCACCCCTCCACTTT. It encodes CASSRDRGLESPLHF.

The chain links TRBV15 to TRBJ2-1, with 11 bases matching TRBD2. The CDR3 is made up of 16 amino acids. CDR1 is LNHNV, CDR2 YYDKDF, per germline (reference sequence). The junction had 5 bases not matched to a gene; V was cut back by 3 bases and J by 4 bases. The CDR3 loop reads CATSSPGTSGYNEQFF. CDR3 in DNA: TGTGCCACCAGCAGTCCCGGGACTAGCGGTTACAATGAGCAGTTCTTC.

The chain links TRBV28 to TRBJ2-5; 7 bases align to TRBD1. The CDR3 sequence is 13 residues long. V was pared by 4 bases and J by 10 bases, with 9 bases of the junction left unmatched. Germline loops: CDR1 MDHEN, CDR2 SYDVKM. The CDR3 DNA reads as TGTGCCAGCAGTTCGGGACAGTCAAAGATCCAGTACTTC. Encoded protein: CASSSGQSKIQYF.

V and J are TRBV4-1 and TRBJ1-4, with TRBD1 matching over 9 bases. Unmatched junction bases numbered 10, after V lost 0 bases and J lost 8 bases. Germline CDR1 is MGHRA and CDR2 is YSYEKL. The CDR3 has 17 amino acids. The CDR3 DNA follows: TGCGCCAGCAGCCAAGATCGGGTCGGGACAGGGAGAGAAAAACTGTTTTTT. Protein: CASSQDRVGTGREKLFF.

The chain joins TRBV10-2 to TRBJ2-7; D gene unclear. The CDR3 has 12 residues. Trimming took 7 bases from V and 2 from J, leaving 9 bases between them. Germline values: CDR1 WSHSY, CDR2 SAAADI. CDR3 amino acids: CASKAETYEQYF. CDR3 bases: TGCGCCAGCAAAGCTGAAACCTACGAGCAGTACTTC.

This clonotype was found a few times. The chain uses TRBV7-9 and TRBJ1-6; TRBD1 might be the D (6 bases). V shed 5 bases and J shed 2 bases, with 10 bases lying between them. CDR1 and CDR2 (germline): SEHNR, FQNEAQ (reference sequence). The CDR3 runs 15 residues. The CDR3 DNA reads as TGTGCCAGCAGCAAACAGGGCGCCTATAATTCACCCCTCCACTTT. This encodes CASSKQGAYNSPLHF.

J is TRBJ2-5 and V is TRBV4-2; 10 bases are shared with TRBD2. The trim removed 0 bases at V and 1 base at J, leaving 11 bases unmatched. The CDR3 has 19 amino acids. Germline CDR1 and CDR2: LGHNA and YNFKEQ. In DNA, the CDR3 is TGTGCCAGCAGCCAAGAACTCGGAGGGACTAGCGCCCTCCAAGAGACCCAGTACTTC. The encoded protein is CASSQELGGTSALQETQYF.

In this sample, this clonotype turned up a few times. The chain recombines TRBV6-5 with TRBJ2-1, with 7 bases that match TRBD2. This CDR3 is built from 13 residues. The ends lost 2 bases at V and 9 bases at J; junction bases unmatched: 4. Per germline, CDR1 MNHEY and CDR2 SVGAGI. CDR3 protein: CASSYRLAREQFF. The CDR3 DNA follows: TGTGCCAGCAGTTACCGACTAGCTCGTGAGCAGTTCTTC.

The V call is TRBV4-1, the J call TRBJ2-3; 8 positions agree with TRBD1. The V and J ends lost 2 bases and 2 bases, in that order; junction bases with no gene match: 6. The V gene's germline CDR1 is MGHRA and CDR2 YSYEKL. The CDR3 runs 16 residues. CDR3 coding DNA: TGCGCCAGCAGCCAACACCAGGGGGCTACCACAGATACGCAGTATTTT. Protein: CASSQHQGATTDTQYF.

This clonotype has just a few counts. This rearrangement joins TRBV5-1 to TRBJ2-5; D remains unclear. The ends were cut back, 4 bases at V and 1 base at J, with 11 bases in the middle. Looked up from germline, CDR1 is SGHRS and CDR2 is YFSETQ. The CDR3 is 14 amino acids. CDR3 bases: TGCGCCAGCAGCCGCGCGGCGACCCAAGAGACCCAGTACTTC. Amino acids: CASSRAATQETQYF.

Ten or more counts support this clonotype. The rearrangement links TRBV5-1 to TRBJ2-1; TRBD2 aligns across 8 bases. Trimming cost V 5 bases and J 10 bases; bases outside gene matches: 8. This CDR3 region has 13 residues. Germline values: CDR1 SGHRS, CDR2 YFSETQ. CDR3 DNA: TGCGCCAGCAGTCTAGCGGGTTTCGAGGAGCAGTTCTTC. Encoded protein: CASSLAGFEEQFF.

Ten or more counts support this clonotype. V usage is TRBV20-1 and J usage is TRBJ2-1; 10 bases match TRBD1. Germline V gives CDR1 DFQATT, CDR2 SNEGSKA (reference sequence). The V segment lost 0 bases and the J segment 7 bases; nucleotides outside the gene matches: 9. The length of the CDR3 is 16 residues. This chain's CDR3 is CSARDHRDRGLNEQFF. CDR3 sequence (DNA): TGCAGTGCTAGAGATCACCGGGACAGGGGCTTGAATGAGCAGTTCTTC.

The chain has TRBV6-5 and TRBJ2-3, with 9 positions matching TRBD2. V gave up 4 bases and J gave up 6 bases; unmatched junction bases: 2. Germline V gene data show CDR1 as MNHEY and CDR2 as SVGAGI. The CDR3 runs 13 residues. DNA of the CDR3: TGTGCCAGCAGTTGGCGGGAGGGGGATACGCAGTATTTT. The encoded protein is CASSWREGDTQYF.

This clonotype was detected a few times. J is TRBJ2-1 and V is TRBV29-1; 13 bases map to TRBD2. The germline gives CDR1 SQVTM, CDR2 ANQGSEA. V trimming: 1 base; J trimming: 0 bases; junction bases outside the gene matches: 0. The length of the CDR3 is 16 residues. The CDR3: CSVEGTSGSSYNEQFF. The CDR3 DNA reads TGCAGCGTTGAAGGGACTAGCGGGAGCTCCTACAATGAGCAGTTCTTC.

The CDR3 bases are TGCGCCAGCAGCCCCTCCGGGACAGGGGACAGAGAGCAGTACTTC. Translation: CASSPSGTGDREQYF. The gene calls are TRBV5-1 and TRBJ2-5; 10 bases match TRBD1. The CDR3 spans 15 residues. Germline assignment: CDR1 SGHRS and CDR2 YFSETQ. Trimming cost V 4 bases and J 11 bases; bases outside gene matches: 14.

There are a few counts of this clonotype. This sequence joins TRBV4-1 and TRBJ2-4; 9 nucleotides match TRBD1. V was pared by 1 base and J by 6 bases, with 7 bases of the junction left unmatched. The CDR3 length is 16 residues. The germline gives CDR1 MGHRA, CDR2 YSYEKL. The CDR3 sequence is CASSQGVQGAGNIQYF. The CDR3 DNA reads TGCGCCAGCAGCCAAGGCGTACAGGGGGCAGGAAACATTCAGTACTTC.

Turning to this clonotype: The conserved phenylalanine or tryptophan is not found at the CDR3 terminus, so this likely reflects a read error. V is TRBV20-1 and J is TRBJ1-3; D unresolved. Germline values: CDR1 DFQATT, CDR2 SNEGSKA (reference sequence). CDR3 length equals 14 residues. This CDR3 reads CSASKIDSGSTIYL. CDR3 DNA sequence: TGCAGTGCTAGCAAAATCGACTCTGGAAGCACCATATATTTG.

In DNA, the CDR3 is TGCGCCAGCAGCTTCACTAGCTCACAGACCCAGTACTTC. Protein sequence: CASSFTSSQTQYF. The rearrangement joins TRBV5-1 to TRBJ2-5, with D possibly matching TRBD2 (6 bases). Per the germline V gene, CDR1 is SGHRS and CDR2 is YFSETQ. Between the trimmed V and J ends, which lost 2 bases and 6 bases, there was a span of 11 bases. This CDR3 comprises 13 residues.

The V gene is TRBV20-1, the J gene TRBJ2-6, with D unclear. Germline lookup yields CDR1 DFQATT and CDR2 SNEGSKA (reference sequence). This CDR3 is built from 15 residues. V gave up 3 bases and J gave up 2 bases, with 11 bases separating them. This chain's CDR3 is CSARVAGTGANVLTF. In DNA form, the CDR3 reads TGCAGTGCTAGGGTAGCTGGGACTGGGGCCAACGTCCTGACTTTC.

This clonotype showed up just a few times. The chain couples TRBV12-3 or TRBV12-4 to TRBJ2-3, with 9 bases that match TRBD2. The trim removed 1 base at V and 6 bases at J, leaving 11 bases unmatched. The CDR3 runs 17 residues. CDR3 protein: CASSLGGEAGGYDTQYF. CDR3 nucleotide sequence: TGTGCCAGCAGTTTAGGTGGAGAAGCGGGGGGCTATGATACGCAGTATTTT.

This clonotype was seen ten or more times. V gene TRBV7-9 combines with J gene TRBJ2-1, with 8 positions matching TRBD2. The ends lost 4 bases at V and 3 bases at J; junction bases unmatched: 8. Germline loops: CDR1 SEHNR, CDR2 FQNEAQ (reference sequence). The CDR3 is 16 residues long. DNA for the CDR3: TGTGCCAGCAGCTCAACACTAGCGGAGGTCTACAATGAGCAGTTCTTC. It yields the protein CASSSTLAEVYNEQFF.

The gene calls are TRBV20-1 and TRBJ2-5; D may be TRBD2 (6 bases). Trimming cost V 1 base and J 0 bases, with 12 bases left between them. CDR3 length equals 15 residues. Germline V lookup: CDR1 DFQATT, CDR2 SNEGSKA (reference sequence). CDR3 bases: TGCAGTGCTAGAGGTCTCGGGGGACACCAAGAGACCCAGTACTTC. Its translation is CSARGLGGHQETQYF.

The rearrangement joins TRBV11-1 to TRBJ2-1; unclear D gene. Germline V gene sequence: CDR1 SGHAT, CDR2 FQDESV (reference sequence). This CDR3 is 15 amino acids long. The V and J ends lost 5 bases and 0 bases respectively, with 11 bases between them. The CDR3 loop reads CASSHDQNSYNEQFF. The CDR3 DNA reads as TGTGCCAGCAGCCATGACCAGAACTCCTACAATGAGCAGTTCTTC.

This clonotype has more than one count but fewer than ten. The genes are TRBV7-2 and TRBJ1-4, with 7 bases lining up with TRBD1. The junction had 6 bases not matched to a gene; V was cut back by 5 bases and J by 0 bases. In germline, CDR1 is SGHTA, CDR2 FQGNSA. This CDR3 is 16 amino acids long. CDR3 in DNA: TGTGCCAGCAGCCGGGACAGACCCGCAACTAATGAAAAACTGTTTTTT. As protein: CASSRDRPATNEKLFF.